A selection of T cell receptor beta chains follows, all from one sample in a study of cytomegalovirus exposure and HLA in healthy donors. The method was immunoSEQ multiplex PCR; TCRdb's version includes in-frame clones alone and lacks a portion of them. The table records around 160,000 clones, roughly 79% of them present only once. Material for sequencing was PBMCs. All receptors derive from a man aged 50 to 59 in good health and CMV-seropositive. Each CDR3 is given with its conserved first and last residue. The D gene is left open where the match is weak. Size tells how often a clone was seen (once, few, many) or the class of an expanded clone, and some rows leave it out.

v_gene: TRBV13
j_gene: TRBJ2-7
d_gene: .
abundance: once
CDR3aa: CASSLHGGPTSYEQYF
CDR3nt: TGTGCCAGCAGCCTGCACGGGGGGCCGACCTCCTACGAGCAGTACTTC

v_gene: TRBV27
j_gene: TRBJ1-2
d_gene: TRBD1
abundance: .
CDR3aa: CASSSTGNLRNYGYTF
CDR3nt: TGTGCCAGCAGTTCGACAGGGAATTTACGCAACTATGGCTACACCTTC

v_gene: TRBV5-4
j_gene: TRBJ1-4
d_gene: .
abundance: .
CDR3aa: CASSGGETVEKLFF
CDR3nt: TGTGCCAGCAGCGGGGGGGAGACGGTTGAAAAACTGTTTTTT

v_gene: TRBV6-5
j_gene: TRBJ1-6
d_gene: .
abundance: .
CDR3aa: CAIGRGRVNSPLHF
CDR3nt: TGTGCCATAGGGAGGGGCAGGGTTAATTCACCCCTCCACTTT

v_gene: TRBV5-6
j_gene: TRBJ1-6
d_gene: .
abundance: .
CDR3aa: CASSLGQGAGSYNSPLHF
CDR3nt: TGTGCCAGCAGCTTGGGTCAAGGGGCCGGCTCCTATAATTCACCCCTCCACTTT

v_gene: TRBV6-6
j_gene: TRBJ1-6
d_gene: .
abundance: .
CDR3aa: CASSTTGFNSPLHF
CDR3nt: TGTGCCAGCAGTACCACAGGGTTTAATTCACCCCTCCACTTT

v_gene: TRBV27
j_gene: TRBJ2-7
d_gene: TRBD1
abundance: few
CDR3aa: CASSKAGTGSYEQYF
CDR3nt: TGTGCCAGCAGCAAAGCCGGGACAGGGTCCTACGAGCAGTACTTC

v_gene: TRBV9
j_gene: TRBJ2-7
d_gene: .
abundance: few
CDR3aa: CASNAGGSSYEQYF
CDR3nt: TGTGCCAGCAACGCAGGGGGGAGCTCCTACGAGCAGTACTTC

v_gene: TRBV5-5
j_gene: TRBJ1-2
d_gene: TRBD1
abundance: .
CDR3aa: CASSLLAGGADYGYTF
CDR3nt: TGTGCCAGCAGCTTGCTTGCAGGGGGCGCGGACTATGGCTACACCTTC

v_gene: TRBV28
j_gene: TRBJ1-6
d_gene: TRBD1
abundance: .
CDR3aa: CASRRTGPSSYNSPLHF
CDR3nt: TGTGCCAGCAGACGGACAGGGCCAAGCTCCTATAATTCACCCCTCCACTTT

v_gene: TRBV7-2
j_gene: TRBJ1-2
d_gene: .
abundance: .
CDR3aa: CASSLASRYGYTF
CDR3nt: TGTGCCAGCAGCTTAGCATCCAGATATGGCTACACCTTC

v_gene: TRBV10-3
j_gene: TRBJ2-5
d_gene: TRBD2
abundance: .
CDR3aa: CAIGTSGGAQETQYF
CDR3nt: TGTGCCATCGGGACTAGCGGGGGGGCCCAAGAGACCCAGTACTTC

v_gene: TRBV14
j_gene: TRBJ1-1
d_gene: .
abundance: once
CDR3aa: CASSQDRITGVPNTEAFF
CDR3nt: TGTGCCAGCAGCCAAGATAGGATCACGGGGGTACCGAACACTGAAGCTTTCTTT

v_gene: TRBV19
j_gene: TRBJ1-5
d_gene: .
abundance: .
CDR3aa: CASSIPTEYQPQHF
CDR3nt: TGTGCCAGTAGTATTCCGACAGAGTATCAGCCCCAGCATTTT

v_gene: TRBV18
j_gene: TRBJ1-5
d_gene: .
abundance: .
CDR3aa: CASSPMGGYGQPQHF
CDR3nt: TGTGCCAGCTCACCCATGGGAGGGTACGGTCAGCCCCAGCATTTT

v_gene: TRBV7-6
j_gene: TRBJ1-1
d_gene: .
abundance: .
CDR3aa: CASSLAIQGREAFF
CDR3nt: TGTGCCAGCAGCTTAGCGATCCAGGGGCGTGAAGCTTTCTTT

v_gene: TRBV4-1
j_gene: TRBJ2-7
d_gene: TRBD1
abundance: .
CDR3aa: CASSPRGGQVLYEQYF
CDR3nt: TGCGCCAGCAGCCCCCGTGGGGGACAGGTCCTCTACGAGCAGTACTTC

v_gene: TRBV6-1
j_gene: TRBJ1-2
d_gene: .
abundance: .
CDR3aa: CASSDARGGYTF
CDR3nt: TGTGCCAGCAGTGACGCCCGAGGTGGCTACACCTTC

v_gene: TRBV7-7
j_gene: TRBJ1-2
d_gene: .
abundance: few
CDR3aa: CASSPRIDFTNYGYTF
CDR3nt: TGTGCCAGCAGCCCGAGGATCGACTTTACTAACTATGGCTACACCTTC

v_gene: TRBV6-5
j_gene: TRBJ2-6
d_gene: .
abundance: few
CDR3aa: CASSYSSSGANVLTF
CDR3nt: TGTGCCAGCAGTTACTCGAGCTCTGGGGCCAACGTCCTGACTTTC

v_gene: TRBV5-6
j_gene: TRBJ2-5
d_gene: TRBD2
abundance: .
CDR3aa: CASSLTSGEETQYF
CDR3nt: TGTGCCAGCAGCTTGACTAGCGGGGAGGAGACCCAGTACTTC

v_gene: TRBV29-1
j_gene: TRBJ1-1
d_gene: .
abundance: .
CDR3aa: CSVVIAHEAFF
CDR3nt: TGCAGCGTCGTAATAGCCCATGAAGCTTTCTTT

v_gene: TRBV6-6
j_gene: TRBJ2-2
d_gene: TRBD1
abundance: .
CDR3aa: CASSPGTGNTGELFF
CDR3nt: TGTGCCAGCAGCCCCGGGACAGGAAACACCGGGGAGCTGTTTTTT